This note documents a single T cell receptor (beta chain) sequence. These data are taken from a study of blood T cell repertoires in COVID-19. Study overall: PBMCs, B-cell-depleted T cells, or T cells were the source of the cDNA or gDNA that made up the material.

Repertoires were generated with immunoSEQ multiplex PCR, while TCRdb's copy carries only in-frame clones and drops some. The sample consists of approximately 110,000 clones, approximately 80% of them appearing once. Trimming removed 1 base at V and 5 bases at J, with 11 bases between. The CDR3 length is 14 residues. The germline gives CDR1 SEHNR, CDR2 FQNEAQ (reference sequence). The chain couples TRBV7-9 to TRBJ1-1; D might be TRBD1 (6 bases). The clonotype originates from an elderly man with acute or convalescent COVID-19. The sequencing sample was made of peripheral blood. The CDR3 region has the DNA TGTGCCAGCAGCTTAGGGGGGCTGAGAACTGAAGCTTTCTTT. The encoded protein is CASSLGGLRTEAFF.